Listed below are T cell receptor beta chains from one sample, sequenced in a study of blood T cell repertoires in COVID-19. Data came from immunoSEQ multiplex PCR; TCRdb stores just in-frame clones and leaves some out. The table lists hundreds of thousands of clones, 88% of them singletons. The sequenced sample was peripheral blood. The source of these receptors is a woman in her 30s with COVID-19, enrolled during active disease. Each CDR3 is given with its conserved first and last residue. A D gene is named only where the DNA matches it firmly. Not every row has a clone size; where given, it reads once, few, many or a size class.

j_call,cdr3_length,clone_size,v_call,d_call,cdr3_nt,cdr3_aa
TRBJ2-1,16,-,TRBV27,TRBD1,TGTGCCAGCAGTTATATATCACGGGACAGCTACAATGAGCAGTTCTTC,CASSYISRDSYNEQFF
TRBJ1-2,12,-,TRBV5-4,-,TGTGCCAGCAGCTTGGCAAGAGAGGGCTACACCTTC,CASSLAREGYTF
TRBJ1-2,12,-,TRBV2,-,TGTGCCAGCAGTGAACAGGGCTATGGCTACACCTTC,CASSEQGYGYTF
TRBJ1-4,13,once,TRBV3-1/TRBV3-2,TRBD1,TGTGCCAGCAGCCAAAACAGGGGAGGAAAACTGTTTTTT,CASSQNRGGKLFF
TRBJ1-6,14,-,TRBV2,-,TGTGCCAGCAGTGACAGGGAGGGGAATTCACCCCTCCACTTT,CASSDREGNSPLHF
TRBJ2-3,17,-,TRBV20-1,TRBD1,TGCAGTGCTAGTACCTGGGGGGGGACAGGGCAGGTGGATACGCAGTATTTT,CSASTWGGTGQVDTQYF
TRBJ2-7,16,-,TRBV5-1,-,TGCGCCAGCAGCACCTTTGGCGGGGGCCATTCCTACGAGCAGTACTTC,CASSTFGGGHSYEQYF
TRBJ2-7,15,-,TRBV7-6,-,TGTGCCAGCAGCTTAGGGTTCGGGGTCCCCTACGAGCAGTACTTC,CASSLGFGVPYEQYF
TRBJ1-2,12,-,TRBV12-3/TRBV12-4,TRBD1,TGTGCCAGCAGCTTAGGACAGGCTGGCTACACCTTC,CASSLGQAGYTF
TRBJ2-3,15,few,TRBV24-1,TRBD1,TGTGCCACCAGTGTTGTAAGACAGGGGGTAGATACGCAGTATTTT,CATSVVRQGVDTQYF
TRBJ1-4,12,once,TRBV10-3,-,TGTGCCATCAGTGAGCCGAGAGAAAAACTGTTTTTT,CAISEPREKLFF
TRBJ2-3,16,-,TRBV7-9,TRBD1,TGTGCCAGCAGCCCCGGGACAGGGATTGTGACAGATACGCAGTATTTT,CASSPGTGIVTDTQYF
TRBJ2-5,14,once,TRBV5-1,-,TGCGCCAGCAGCTTGTCTACTAGCTCGGAGACCCAGTACTTC,CASSLSTSSETQYF